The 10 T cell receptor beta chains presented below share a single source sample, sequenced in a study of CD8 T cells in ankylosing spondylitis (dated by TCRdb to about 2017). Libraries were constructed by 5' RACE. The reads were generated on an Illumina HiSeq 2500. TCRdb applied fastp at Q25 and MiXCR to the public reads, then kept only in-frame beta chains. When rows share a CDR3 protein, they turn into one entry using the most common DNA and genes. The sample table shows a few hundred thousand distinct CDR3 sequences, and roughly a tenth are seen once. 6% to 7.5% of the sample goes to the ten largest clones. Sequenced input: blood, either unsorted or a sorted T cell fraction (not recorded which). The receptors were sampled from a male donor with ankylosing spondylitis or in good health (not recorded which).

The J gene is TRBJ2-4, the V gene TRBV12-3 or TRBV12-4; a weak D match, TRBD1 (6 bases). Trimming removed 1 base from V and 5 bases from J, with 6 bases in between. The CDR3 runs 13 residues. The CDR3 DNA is TGTGCCAGCAGTTTAGAGGGGGAAAACATTCAGTACTTC. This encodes CASSLEGENIQYF.

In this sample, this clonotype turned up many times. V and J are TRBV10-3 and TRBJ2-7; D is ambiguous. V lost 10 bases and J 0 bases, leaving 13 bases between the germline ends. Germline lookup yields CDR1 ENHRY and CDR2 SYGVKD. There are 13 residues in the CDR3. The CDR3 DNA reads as TGTGCCACGTCAGAAGAAGGCTCCTACGAGCAGTACTTC. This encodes CATSEEGSYEQYF.

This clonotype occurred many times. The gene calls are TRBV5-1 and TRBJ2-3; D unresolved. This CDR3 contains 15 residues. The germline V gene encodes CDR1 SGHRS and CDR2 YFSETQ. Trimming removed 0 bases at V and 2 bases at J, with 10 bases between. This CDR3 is CASSLDSSDTDTQYF. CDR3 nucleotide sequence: TGCGCCAGCAGCTTGGATAGTTCCGACACAGATACGCAGTATTTT.

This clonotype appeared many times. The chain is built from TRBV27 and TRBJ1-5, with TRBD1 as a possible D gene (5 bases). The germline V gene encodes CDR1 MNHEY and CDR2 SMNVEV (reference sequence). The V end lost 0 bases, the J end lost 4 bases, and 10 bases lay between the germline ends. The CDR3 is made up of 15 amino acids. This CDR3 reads CASSLSGHHNQPQHF. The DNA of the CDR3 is TGTGCCAGCAGTTTATCCGGACATCATAATCAGCCCCAGCATTTT.

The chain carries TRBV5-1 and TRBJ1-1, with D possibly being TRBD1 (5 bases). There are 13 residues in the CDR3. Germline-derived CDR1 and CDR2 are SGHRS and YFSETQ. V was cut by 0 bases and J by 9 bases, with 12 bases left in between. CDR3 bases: TGCGCCAGCAGCTTGGAGGGGAGGGCTCAAGCTTTCTTT. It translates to CASSLEGRAQAFF.

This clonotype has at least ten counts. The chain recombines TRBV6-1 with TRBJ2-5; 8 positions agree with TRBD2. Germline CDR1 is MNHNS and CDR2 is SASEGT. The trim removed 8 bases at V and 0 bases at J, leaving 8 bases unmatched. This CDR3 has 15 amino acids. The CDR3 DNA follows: TGTGCCAGCTCTCAAGCGGGGGAGTACCAAGAGACCCAGTACTTC. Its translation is CASSQAGEYQETQYF.

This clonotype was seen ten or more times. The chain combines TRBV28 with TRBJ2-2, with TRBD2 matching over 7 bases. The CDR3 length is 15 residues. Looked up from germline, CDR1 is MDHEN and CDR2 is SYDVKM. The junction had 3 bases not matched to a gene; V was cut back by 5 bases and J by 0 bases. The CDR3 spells CASSLSGANTGELFF. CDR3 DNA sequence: TGTGCCAGCAGTCTCAGCGGGGCGAACACCGGGGAGCTGTTTTTT.

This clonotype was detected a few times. The chain's CDR3 is CASGASGANTGELFF. The CDR3, as DNA: TGTGCCAGCGGGGCTAGCGGGGCGAACACCGGGGAGCTGTTTTTT. The V and J genes are TRBV12-3 or TRBV12-4 and TRBJ2-2; 9 bases are shared with TRBD2. There are 15 residues in the CDR3. Trimming at V came to 8 bases and at J to 0 bases, leaving 4 bases not matched to a gene.

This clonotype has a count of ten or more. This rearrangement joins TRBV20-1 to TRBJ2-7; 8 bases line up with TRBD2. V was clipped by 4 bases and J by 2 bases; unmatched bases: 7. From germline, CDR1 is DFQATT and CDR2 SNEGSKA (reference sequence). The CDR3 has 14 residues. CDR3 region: CSATTSGFPYEQYF. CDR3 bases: TGCAGTGCTACCACTAGCGGTTTTCCCTACGAGCAGTACTTC.

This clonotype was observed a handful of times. The CDR3 sequence: CASSLSEQGAGYGYTF. CDR3 DNA sequence: TGTGCCAGCAGCTTATCCGAACAGGGGGCTGGCTATGGCTACACCTTC. This rearrangement joins TRBV7-9 to TRBJ1-2; the match to TRBD1 covers 9 bases. J was trimmed by 4 bases and V by 2 bases; bases with no gene match: 8. CDR1 is SEHNR, CDR2 FQNEAQ, per germline (reference sequence). CDR3 length: 16 residues.